The clone carrying this T cell receptor beta chain was found once. Produced via immunoSEQ multiplex PCR; TCRdb's table is partial and in-frame only. The sample lists roughly 2.2 million clones; approximately 95% were seen once. Donors comprised only Caucasian adults living in Nashville, Tennessee. This sample is drawn from a study of shared clonotypes between healthy human individuals. Study-wide background: Per donor, CD8 memory used one plate, CD8 naive used two, CD4 memory used three and CD4 naive used three.

V dropped 5 bases and J dropped 4; count of bases not matched to a gene: 5. CDR3 size: 14 residues. Germline V lookup: CDR1 MDHEN, CDR2 SYDVKM. V gene TRBV28 combines with J gene TRBJ2-5; 9 bases map to TRBD1. The sequence came from a man between 18 and 35 years old in good health. Some clones in this sample may be carry-over from other donors' samples. The sequencing sample was made of naive CD4+ T cells from PBMCs. Subset noted: CD45RA+ positively selected. The CDR3 region is CASSTTGGLETQYF. The CDR3, as DNA: TGTGCCAGCAGTACCACAGGGGGCTTAGAGACCCAGTACTTC.